The TCR beta chain described here comes from a study of breast tumors, draining lymph nodes, adjacent tissues. Trimming took off 6 bases at V and 0 bases at J, with 15 bases between the two ends. The V gene's germline CDR1 is MNHNS and CDR2 SASEGT. This CDR3 spans 16 amino acids. Samples came from axillary lymph nodes draining the breast cancer. TCRdb processed the multiplex PCR reads anew with MiXCR; each CDR3 protein has one entry. This sample carries about 270,000 distinct CDR3 sequences, more than 30% of them seen once, and the ten largest clones take 1.1%. In its sample, this clonotype was seen once. Its specificity is not known. Whole-study results and caveats: Data fit most tumor T cells coming from lymph node, expanding in tumor. Luminal-like breast cancer showed significantly higher tumor–nontumor repertoire similarity than basal-like. Tumor T cell lymph node origin was a supported hypothesis, not proven.

This TCR was sampled from a female donor with breast cancer. Some clones in this sample may be carry-over from other donors' samples. Sample: axillary lymph node tissue. The rearrangement joins TRBV6-1 to TRBJ1-5; D remains unclear. CDR3 protein: CASSPLSANSNQPQHF. The CDR3 nucleotides read TGTGCCAGCAGCCCTCTCTCGGCCAATAGCAATCAGCCCCAGCATTTT.